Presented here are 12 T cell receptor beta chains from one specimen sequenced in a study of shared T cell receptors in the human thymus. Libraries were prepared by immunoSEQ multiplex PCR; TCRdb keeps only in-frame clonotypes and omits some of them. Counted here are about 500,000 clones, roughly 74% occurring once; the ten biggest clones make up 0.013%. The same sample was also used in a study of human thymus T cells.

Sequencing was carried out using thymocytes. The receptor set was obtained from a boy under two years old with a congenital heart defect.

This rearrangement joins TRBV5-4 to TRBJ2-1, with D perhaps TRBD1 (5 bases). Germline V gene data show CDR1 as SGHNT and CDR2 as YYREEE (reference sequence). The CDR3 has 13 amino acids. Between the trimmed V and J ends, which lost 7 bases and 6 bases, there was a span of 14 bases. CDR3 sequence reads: CASRFQGFNEQFF. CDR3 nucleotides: TGTGCCAGCCGATTTCAGGGTTTCAATGAGCAGTTCTTC. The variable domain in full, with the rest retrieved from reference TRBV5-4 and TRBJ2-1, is ETGVTQSPTHLIKTRGQQVTLRCSSQSGHNTVSWYQQALGQGPQFIFQYYREEENGRGNFPPRFSGLQFPNYSSELNVNALELDDSALYLCASRFQGFNEQFFGPGTRLTVL.

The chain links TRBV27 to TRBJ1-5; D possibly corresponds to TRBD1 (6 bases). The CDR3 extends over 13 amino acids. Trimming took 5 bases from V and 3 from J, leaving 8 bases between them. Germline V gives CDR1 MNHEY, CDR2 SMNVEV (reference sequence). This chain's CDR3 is CASSGQFNQPQHF. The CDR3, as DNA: TGTGCCAGCAGTGGACAGTTCAATCAGCCCCAGCATTTT.

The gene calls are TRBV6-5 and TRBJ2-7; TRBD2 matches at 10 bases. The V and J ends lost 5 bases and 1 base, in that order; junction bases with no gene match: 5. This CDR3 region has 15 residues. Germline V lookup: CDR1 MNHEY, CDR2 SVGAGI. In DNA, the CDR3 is TGTGCCAGCAGTCCCTTAGCGGGAGGTTCCTACGAGCAGTACTTC. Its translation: CASSPLAGGSYEQYF.

The DNA of the CDR3 is TGCGCCAGCAGCTCGCTAAGACAGGGTGAAGAGACCCAGTACTTC. Translating it yields CASSSLRQGEETQYF. J is TRBJ2-5 and V is TRBV5-1; 7 nucleotides align to TRBD1. Germline values: CDR1 SGHRS, CDR2 YFSETQ. Trimming cost V 3 bases and J 3 bases; bases outside gene matches: 8. The CDR3 consists of 15 residues.

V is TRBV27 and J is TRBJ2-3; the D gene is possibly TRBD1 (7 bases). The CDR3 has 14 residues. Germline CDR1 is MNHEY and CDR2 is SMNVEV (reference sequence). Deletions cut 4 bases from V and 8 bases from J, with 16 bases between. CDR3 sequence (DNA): TGTGCCAGCAGTTACCGACAGGGAGGAACTACGCAGTATTTT. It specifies CASSYRQGGTTQYF.

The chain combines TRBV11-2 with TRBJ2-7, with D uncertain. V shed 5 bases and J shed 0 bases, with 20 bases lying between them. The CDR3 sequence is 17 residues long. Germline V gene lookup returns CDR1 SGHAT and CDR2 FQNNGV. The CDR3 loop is CASSHVPRGSHSYEQYF. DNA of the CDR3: TGTGCCAGCAGCCACGTACCGCGTGGTTCGCACTCCTACGAGCAGTACTTC.

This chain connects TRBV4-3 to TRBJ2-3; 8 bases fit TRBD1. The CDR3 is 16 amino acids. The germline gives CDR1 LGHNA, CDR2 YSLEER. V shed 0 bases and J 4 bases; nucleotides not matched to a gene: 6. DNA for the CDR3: TGCGCCAGCAGCCAAGAGGGCAGGGGGCGCGCAGATACGCAGTATTTT. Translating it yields CASSQEGRGRADTQYF.

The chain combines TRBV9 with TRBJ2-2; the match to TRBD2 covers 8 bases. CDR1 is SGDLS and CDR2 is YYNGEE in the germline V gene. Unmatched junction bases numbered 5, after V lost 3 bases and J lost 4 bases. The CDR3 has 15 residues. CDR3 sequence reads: CASSEGLDPTGELFF. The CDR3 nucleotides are TGTGCCAGCAGCGAGGGACTAGATCCCACCGGGGAGCTGTTTTTT.

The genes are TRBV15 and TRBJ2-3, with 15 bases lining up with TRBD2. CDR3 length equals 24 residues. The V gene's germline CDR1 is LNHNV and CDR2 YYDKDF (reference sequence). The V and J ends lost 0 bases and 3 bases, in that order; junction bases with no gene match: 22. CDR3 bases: TGTGCCACCAGCAGAGATAGGGGGACTAGCGGGAGGATACGGGGTTGGATAGCTACAGATACGCAGTATTTT. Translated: CATSRDRGTSGRIRGWIATDTQYF.

The CDR3 nucleotides read TGCGCCAGCAGCCAAGATGAAGGGATTCCCAACGCGGGGGACCCCTACAATGAGCAGTTCTTC. Its protein product is CASSQDEGIPNAGDPYNEQFF. The chain employs TRBV4-3 and TRBJ2-1; the match to TRBD2 covers 7 bases. With 0 bases clipped from V and 2 bases from J, the junction kept 19 bases outside the gene matches. CDR1 LGHNA and CDR2 YSLEER come from the germline V gene. This CDR3 comprises 21 residues.

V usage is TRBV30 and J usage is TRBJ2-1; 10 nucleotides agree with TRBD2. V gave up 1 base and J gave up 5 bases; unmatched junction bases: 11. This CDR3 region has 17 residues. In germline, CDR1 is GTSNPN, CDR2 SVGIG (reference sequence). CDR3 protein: CAWSANPPSGSNNEQFF. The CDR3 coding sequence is TGTGCCTGGAGTGCAAATCCCCCTAGCGGGAGCAACAATGAGCAGTTCTTC.

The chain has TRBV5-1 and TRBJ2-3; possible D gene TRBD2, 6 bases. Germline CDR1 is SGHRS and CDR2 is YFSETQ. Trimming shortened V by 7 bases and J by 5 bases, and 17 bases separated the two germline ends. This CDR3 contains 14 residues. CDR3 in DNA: TGCGCCAGCCGTTCTGGGAGGCCGGGAGATACGCAGTATTTT. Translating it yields CASRSGRPGDTQYF.